In its sample, the clone carrying this T cell receptor (beta chain) was seen a few times. In TCRdb, the 5' RACE reads were re-called with MiXCR into one record per CDR3 protein. The table includes 750,000 to 950,000 distinct CDR3 sequences, roughly 12% detected once. The data originate from a study of identical twins. CDR3 length: 17 residues. Germline CDR1 reads SGHRS; CDR2 reads YFSETQ. J was trimmed by 7 bases and V by 3 bases; bases with no gene match: 12. The same sample was also studied in work on yellow fever vaccine responses in identical twins.

The origin of this receptor is a woman between 18 and 30 years old in good health. This chain joins TRBV5-1 and TRBJ2-1, with 11 bases matching TRBD2. Sequencing was done on a sample of PBMCs. The CDR3 spells CASSWTQTSGSMNEQFF. The CDR3 coding sequence is TGCGCCAGCAGCTGGACCCAAACTAGCGGGAGTATGAATGAGCAGTTCTTC.